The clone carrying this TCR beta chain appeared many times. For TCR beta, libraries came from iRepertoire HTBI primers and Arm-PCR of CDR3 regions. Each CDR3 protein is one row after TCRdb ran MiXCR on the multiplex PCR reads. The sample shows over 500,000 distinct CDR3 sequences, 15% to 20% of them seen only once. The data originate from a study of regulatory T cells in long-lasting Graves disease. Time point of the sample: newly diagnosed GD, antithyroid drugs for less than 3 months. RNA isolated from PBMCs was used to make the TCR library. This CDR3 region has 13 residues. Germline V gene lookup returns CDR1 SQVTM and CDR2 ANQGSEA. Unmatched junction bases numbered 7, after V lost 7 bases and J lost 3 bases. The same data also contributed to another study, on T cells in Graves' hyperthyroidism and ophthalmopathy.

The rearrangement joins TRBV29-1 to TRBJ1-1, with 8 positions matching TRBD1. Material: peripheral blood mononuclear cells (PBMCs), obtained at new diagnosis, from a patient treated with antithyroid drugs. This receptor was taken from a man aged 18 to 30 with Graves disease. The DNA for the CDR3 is TGCAGCGGTTCAGGGGGCGCGTACACTGAAGCTTTCTTT. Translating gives CSGSGGAYTEAFF.